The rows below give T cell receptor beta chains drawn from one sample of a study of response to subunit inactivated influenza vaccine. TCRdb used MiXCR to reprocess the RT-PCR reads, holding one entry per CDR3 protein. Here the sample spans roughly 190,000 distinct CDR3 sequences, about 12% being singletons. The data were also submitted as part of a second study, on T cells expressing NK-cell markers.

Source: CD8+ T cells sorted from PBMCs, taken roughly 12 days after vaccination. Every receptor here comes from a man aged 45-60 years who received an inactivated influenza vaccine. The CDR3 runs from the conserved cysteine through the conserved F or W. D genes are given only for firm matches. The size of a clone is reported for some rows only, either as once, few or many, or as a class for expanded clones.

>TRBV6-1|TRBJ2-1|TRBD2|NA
TGTGCCAGCAGTGAATGGGACGGGAGGGATGAGCAGTTCTTC
CASSEWDGRDEQFF
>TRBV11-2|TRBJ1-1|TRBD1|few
TGTGCCAGCAGCTTAGTTAATTCGACAGGGGCGCTGAACACTGAAGCTTTCTTT
CASSLVNSTGALNTEAFF
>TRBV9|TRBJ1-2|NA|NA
TGTGCCAGCAGCGTAGCTATAGGGGCGAACTATGGCTACACCTTC
CASSVAIGANYGYTF
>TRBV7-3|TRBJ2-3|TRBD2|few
TGTGCCAGCACCGTAGCGGGCGCTAGCACAGATACGCAGTATTTT
CASTVAGASTDTQYF
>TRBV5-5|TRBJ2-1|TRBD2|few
TGTGCCAGCAGCTGGGTGGGACTAGCGGCTTACAATGAGCAGTTCTTC
CASSWVGLAAYNEQFF
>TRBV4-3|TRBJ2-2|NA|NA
TGCGCCAGCAGCCACCGACTAGAACGGGAGCTGTTTTTT
CASSHRLERELFF
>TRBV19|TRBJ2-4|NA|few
TGTGCCAGTAGTATAGATCTTGACACTCCCCGGGAGTTGAGAAGTTCGGAAAACATTCAGTACTTC
CASSIDLDTPRELRSSENIQYF
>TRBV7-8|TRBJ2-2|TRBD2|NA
TGTGCCAGCAGCCTTATCCTAGCGGGAGTTGAGAAAGCCGGGGAGCTGTTTTTT
CASSLILAGVEKAGELFF
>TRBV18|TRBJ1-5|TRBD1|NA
TGTGCCAGCTCACCGACACAGGACAGGGTCAATCAGCCCCAGCATTTT
CASSPTQDRVNQPQHF
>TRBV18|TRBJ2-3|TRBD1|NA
TGTGCCAGCTCAAGCCCCCGGGACAGGGGAAATACGCAGTATTTT
CASSSPRDRGNTQYF
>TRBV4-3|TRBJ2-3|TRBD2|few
TGCGCCAGCAGCCCAAAAGAACCCGGGACTAGCGCGGTGCAGTATTTT
CASSPKEPGTSAVQYF
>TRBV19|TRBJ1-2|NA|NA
TGTGCCAGTACATTCGGCCTTATCTATGGCTACACCTTC
CASTFGLIYGYTF
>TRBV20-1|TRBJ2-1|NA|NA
TGCAGTGCTAGCGGGGAAAGCTCCTACAATGAGCAGTTCTTC
CSASGESSYNEQFF
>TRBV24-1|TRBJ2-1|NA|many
TGTGCCACCAGTGATTTGCAGGGCTACAATGAGCAGTTCTTC
CATSDLQGYNEQFF
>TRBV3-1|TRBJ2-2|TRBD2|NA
TGTGCCAGCAGCCACGTATATGGACTAGCGGGGGTTGGCACCGGGGAGCTGTTTTTT
CASSHVYGLAGVGTGELFF
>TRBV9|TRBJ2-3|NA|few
TGTGCCAGCAGACCCGGGACCGTGGATACGCAGTATTTT
CASRPGTVDTQYF
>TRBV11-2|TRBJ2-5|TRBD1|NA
TGTGCCAGCAGCTTAGATCTTGACAGGGGTTTTCAAGAGACCCAGTACTTC
CASSLDLDRGFQETQYF
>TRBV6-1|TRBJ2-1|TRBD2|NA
TGTGCCAGCAGTCCTAGCGGACCCTACAATGAGCAGTTCTTC
CASSPSGPYNEQFF
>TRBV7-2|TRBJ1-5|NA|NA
TGTGCCAGCAGCTTAGCGCCAGGGAGGCTTCAGCCCCAGCATTTT
CASSLAPGRLQPQHF
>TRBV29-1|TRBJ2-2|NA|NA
TGCAGCGTTCTATCAGGGGAGAAGAACACCGGGGAGCTGTTTTTT
CSVLSGEKNTGELFF
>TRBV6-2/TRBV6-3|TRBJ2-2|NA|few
TGTGCCAGCAGTTACACAGACAGGAGGGGGACGTCCGGGGAGCTGTTTTTT
CASSYTDRRGTSGELFF
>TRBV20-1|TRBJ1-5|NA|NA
TGCAGTGCAGAGATGGGGTGGGACAATCAGCCCCAGCATTTT
CSAEMGWDNQPQHF
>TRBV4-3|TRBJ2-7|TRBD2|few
TGCGCCAGCAGCCAGACGGGACTAGCGGGAGGCGAGCAGTACTTC
CASSQTGLAGGEQYF
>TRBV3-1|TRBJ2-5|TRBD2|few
TGTGCCAGCAGCCACCATCCCCTCGGGGGGCAAGAGACCCAGTACTTC
CASSHHPLGGQETQYF
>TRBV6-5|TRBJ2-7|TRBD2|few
TGTGCCAGCAGTTACTCGGAGCGGGGGGTGGGAGAGCAGTACTTC
CASSYSERGVGEQYF
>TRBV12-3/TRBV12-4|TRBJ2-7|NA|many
TGTGCCAGCACCCCCATGTTGGGACTCACCCCCTACGAGCAGTACTTC
CASTPMLGLTPYEQYF
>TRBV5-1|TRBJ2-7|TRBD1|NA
TGCGCCAGCAGCACTGGACAGGGAAACTACGAGCAGTACTTC
CASSTGQGNYEQYF
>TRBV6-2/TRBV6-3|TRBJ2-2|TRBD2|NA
TGTGCCAGCAGGGTGCGGGCTAGCGGGGGGCCCCTCGCGAACACCGGGGAGCTGTTTTTT
CASRVRASGGPLANTGELFF
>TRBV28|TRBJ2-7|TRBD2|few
TGTGCCAGCAGTTTGGCAGGGCGGGAGGGGGACGAGCAGTACTTC
CASSLAGREGDEQYF
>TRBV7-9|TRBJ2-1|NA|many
TGTGCCAGCAGCTTGGAGGTCTCCTACAATGAGCAGTTCTTC
CASSLEVSYNEQFF
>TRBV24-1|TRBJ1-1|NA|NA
TGTGCCACGAGGGCTGGGGCGAACACTGAAGCTTTCTTT
CATRAGANTEAFF
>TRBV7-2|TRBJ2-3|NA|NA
TGTGCCAGCAGCTTCCTTTCCAGCGTCGCAGATACGCAGTATTTT
CASSFLSSVADTQYF
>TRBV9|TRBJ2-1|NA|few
TGTGCCAGCAGCGTAGGAGGTCCCAGCAATGAGCAGTTCTTC
CASSVGGPSNEQFF
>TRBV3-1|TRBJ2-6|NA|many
TGTGCCAGCAGCCAAGATCAGGGATTGACTGGGGCCAACGTCCTGACTTTC
CASSQDQGLTGANVLTF
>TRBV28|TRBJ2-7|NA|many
TGTGCCAGCAGTCCCTATGGGTCTTACTACGAGCAGTACTTC
CASSPYGSYYEQYF
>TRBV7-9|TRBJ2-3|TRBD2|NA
TGTGCCAGCAGCTCCGGACTAGCGGGGGTCACAGATACGCAGTATTTT
CASSSGLAGVTDTQYF
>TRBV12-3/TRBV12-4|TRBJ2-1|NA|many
TGTGCCAGCAGTTTCGGTACAGGGACCTACAATGAGCAGTTCTTC
CASSFGTGTYNEQFF